Below are 22 T cell receptor beta chains sequenced from a single sample in a study of T cells after yellow fever vaccination. TCRdb redid the calling of the 5' RACE reads with MiXCR, one entry per CDR3 protein. The top ten clones hold approximately 14% of a sample with some 560,000 distinct CDR3 sequences, under 25% of them seen once. The sample was PBMCs, taken 15 days after the yellow fever booster vaccination. These receptors were obtained from a man aged 30-40 years who received the YFV17D yellow fever vaccine.

This clonotype has only a few counts. The CDR3, as DNA: TGCAGTAGACTAGCGGGAGATACGCAGTATTTT. Amino acids: CSRLAGDTQYF. The chain is built from TRBV20-1 and TRBJ2-3, with 10 bases aligning to TRBD2. CDR1 and CDR2 (germline): DFQATT, SNEGSKA (reference sequence). The CDR3 is 11 residues long. The ends lost 8 bases at V and 5 bases at J; junction bases unmatched: 1.

This clonotype was detected ten times or more. The gene calls are TRBV12-3 or TRBV12-4 and TRBJ2-3; 8 nucleotides align to TRBD1. J was trimmed by 0 bases and V by 5 bases; bases with no gene match: 1. CDR3 length: 14 amino acids. CDR3: CASSRDRSTDTQYF. The CDR3 region has the DNA TGTGCCAGCAGTCGGGACAGGAGCACAGATACGCAGTATTTT.

This clonotype was counted between two and nine times. This sequence joins TRBV29-1 and TRBJ2-3; D is unclear. Germline V gene data show CDR1 as SQVTM and CDR2 as ANQGSEA. V lost 7 bases to trimming and J lost 4 bases, with 15 bases between them. This CDR3 spans 13 amino acids. The CDR3 nucleotides read TGCAGCGGTGGACCCACGGGCTCAGATACGCAGTATTTT. As protein: CSGGPTGSDTQYF.

This chain connects TRBV10-1 to TRBJ2-5; TRBD1 matches at 9 bases. This CDR3 comprises 16 residues. Germline CDR1 and CDR2: WNHNN and SYGVQD (reference sequence). The J segment lost 2 bases and the V segment lost 6 bases, leaving 10 bases of the junction unmatched. As DNA, the CDR3 is TGCGCCAGCAGCCCGGGACAGGGAAGGAGTCAAGAGACCCAGTACTTC. Translated: CASSPGQGRSQETQYF.

The gene calls are TRBV29-1 and TRBJ2-3, with 8 bases lining up with TRBD1. Germline V lookup: CDR1 SQVTM, CDR2 ANQGSEA. The CDR3 sequence is 15 residues long. The V and J ends lost 3 bases and 10 bases, in that order; junction bases with no gene match: 15. This CDR3 reads CSVEAGGVYTGSQYF. CDR3 sequence (DNA): TGCAGCGTTGAGGCAGGGGGCGTGTACACCGGTTCGCAGTATTTT.

This rearrangement joins TRBV7-9 to TRBJ2-3, with no clear D. Germline assignment: CDR1 SEHNR and CDR2 FQNEAQ (reference sequence). The length of the CDR3 is 15 residues. V lost 2 bases to trimming and J lost 2 bases, with 11 bases between them. The CDR3 sequence is CASSLPGQITDTQYF. The CDR3 DNA sequence: TGTGCCAGCAGCTTACCGGGCCAGATCACAGATACGCAGTATTTT.

This clonotype was observed a few times. The chain links TRBV29-1 to TRBJ2-7; D unresolved. The CDR3 sequence is 12 residues long. Germline assignment: CDR1 SQVTM and CDR2 ANQGSEA. With 4 bases removed from V and 3 bases from J, the gap between germline ends came to 10 bases. The CDR3 DNA follows: TGCAGCGTTGGGGCGAGCATCTACGAGCAGTACTTC. Translated, it gives CSVGASIYEQYF.

The V and J genes are TRBV29-1 and TRBJ2-3; perhaps TRBD1 as D (6 bases). CDR3 length: 13 amino acids. Germline values: CDR1 SQVTM, CDR2 ANQGSEA. This CDR3 reads CTKQGSATDTQYF. CDR3 coding DNA: TGCACCAAACAGGGTTCCGCCACGGATACGCAGTATTTT.

The chain recombines TRBV7-8 with TRBJ2-7, with 9 positions matching TRBD1. Losses at the gene ends were 3 bases for V and 7 bases for J; bases not matched to a gene: 10. This CDR3 region has 15 residues. The germline gives CDR1 SGHVS, CDR2 FQNEAQ. The DNA of the CDR3 is TGTGCCAGCAGCTTGGCCCGGGACAGGGAGGGAGAGCAGTACTTC. Protein sequence: CASSLARDREGEQYF.

At least ten counts were recorded for this clonotype. The chain joins TRBV20-1 to TRBJ2-1; D might be TRBD2 (7 bases). CDR1 and CDR2 (germline): DFQATT, SNEGSKA (reference sequence). CDR3 length equals 14 residues. Trimming pared 3 bases from V and 6 bases from J, leaving 15 bases between. CDR3 coding DNA: TGCAGTGCTAGTCGGCCGGGGGGCCTCAATGAGCAGTTCTTC. It translates to CSASRPGGLNEQFF.

This clonotype was recorded a few times. The V gene is TRBV5-1, the J gene TRBJ1-2; TRBD1 matches 11 bases. The CDR3 spans 16 residues. Germline CDR1 and CDR2: SGHRS and YFSETQ. V trimming: 0 bases; J trimming: 8 bases; junction bases outside the gene matches: 9. Here the CDR3 DNA reads TGCGCCAGCAGCTTGGCAGGACAGGGGGCGCCAGGCGGCTACACCTTC. This gives the protein CASSLAGQGAPGGYTF. The variable domain in full, with the rest retrieved from reference TRBV5-1 and TRBJ1-2, is KAGVTQTPRYLIKTRGQQVTLSCSPISGHRSVSWYQQTPGQGLQFLFEYFSETQRNKGNFPGRFSGRQFSNSRSEMNVSTLELGDSALYLCASSLAGQGAPGGYTFGSGTRLTVV.

This clonotype was observed a few times. V is TRBV20-1 and J is TRBJ2-7; D gene unclear. CDR3 length: 14 amino acids. Trimming pared 3 bases from V and 1 base from J, leaving 13 bases between. From germline, CDR1 is DFQATT and CDR2 SNEGSKA (reference sequence). In DNA form, the CDR3 reads TGCAGTGCTAGTCCGGGCGATGGATCCTACGAGCAGTACTTC. Protein product: CSASPGDGSYEQYF.

This clonotype has more than one count but fewer than ten. The chain uses TRBV6-6 and TRBJ2-7, with D unclear. This CDR3 region has 13 residues. Germline CDR1 is MNHNY and CDR2 is SVGAGI (reference sequence). V lost 2 bases, J lost 1 base, and 6 bases lay in between. The CDR3 DNA reads TGTGCCAGCAGTTACGGTATTTCCTACGAGCAGTACTTC. Protein product: CASSYGISYEQYF.

The J gene is TRBJ1-4, the V gene TRBV9; D unresolved. The germline V gene encodes CDR1 SGDLS and CDR2 YYNGEE. Trimming took 3 bases from V and 8 from J, leaving 11 bases between them. The CDR3 runs to 13 residues. CDR3 residues: CASSGGVGEKLFF. For the CDR3, the DNA is TGTGCCAGCAGCGGTGGGGTAGGCGAAAAACTGTTTTTT.

This clonotype was detected a few times. This chain uses TRBV5-1 with TRBJ2-7, with D uncertain. The V end was cut by 2 bases, the J end by 2 bases, with 17 bases between. Germline lookup yields CDR1 SGHRS and CDR2 YFSETQ. The CDR3 length is 16 residues. The CDR3 is CASSFGSVQFTYEQYF. CDR3 DNA sequence: TGCGCCAGCAGCTTTGGAAGCGTTCAATTCACCTACGAGCAGTACTTC.

This rearrangement joins TRBV12-3 or TRBV12-4 to TRBJ2-3; 7 bases match TRBD2. V shed 10 bases, J shed 3 bases, and the junction held 13 bases outside the gene matches. There are 15 residues in the CDR3. CDR3 coding DNA: TGTGCCATCAACATCGGGGGGTGGAGAACAGATACGCAGTATTTT. It translates to CAINIGGWRTDTQYF.

This clonotype was seen only a few times. The CDR3 DNA sequence: TGTGCCAGCAGTTCCCGGGACAGGGGTCTAACGCAGCCCCAGCATTTT. Its protein is CASSSRDRGLTQPQHF. The chain has TRBV6-2 or TRBV6-3 and TRBJ1-5; TRBD1 matches at 10 bases. J lost 7 bases, V lost 4 bases, and 10 bases had no gene match. CDR1 is MNHEY and CDR2 is SVGEGT in the germline V gene. The CDR3 covers 16 residues.

This rearrangement joins TRBV12-3 or TRBV12-4 to TRBJ2-1; weak D call: TRBD2 (5 bases). The CDR3 sequence is 15 residues long. Trimming cost V 3 bases and J 7 bases, with 16 bases left between them. CDR3 coding DNA: TGTGCCAGCAGTTTCGGGGAAACCCGTGGGAATGAGCAGTTCTTC. Amino acids: CASSFGETRGNEQFF.

The chain employs TRBV12-3 or TRBV12-4 and TRBJ2-1, with unresolved D. The CDR3 covers 12 residues. V gave up 6 bases and J gave up 6 bases, with 9 bases separating them. DNA for the CDR3: TGTGCCAGCAGCAAAACGGTCAATGAGCAGTTCTTC. It translates to CASSKTVNEQFF.

The gene calls are TRBV9 and TRBJ2-1; D remains unclear. CDR1 and CDR2 from the germline V gene are SGDLS and YYNGEE. V was cut by 0 bases and J by 0 bases, with 7 bases left in between. This CDR3 region has 15 residues. The DNA for the CDR3 is TGTGCCAGCAGCGTAGAGGCCAGCTCCTACAATGAGCAGTTCTTC. Its protein product is CASSVEASSYNEQFF.

The J gene is TRBJ1-3, the V gene TRBV5-1, with TRBD1 matching over 11 bases. Germline-derived CDR1 and CDR2 are SGHRS and YFSETQ. There are 17 residues in the CDR3. V was clipped by 5 bases and J by 0 bases; unmatched bases: 7. CDR3 in amino acids: CASSFGTGGNSGNTIYF. The CDR3 bases are TGCGCCAGCAGTTTCGGGACAGGGGGTAACTCTGGAAACACCATATATTTT.

This clonotype was counted only a few times. The J gene is TRBJ2-2, the V gene TRBV4-2; the match to TRBD1 covers 8 bases. The germline CDR1 and CDR2 sequences are LGHNA and YNFKEQ. The CDR3 sequence is 16 residues long. V lost 1 base, J lost 5 bases, and 6 bases stayed unmatched. CDR3 bases: TGTGCCAGCAGCCAAGCTCCAGGGGGCCCAACCGGGGAGCTGTTTTTT. As protein: CASSQAPGGPTGELFF.